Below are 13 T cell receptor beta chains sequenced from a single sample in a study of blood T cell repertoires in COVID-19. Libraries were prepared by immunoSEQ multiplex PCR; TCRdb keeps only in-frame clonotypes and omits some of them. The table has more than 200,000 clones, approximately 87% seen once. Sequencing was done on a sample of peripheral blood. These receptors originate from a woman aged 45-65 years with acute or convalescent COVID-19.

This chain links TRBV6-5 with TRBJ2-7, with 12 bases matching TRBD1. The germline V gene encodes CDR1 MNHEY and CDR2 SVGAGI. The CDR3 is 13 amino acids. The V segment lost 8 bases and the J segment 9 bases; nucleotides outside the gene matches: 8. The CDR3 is CASFRDRGRTQYF. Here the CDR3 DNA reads TGTGCCAGCTTTCGGGACAGGGGGCGTACGCAGTACTTC.

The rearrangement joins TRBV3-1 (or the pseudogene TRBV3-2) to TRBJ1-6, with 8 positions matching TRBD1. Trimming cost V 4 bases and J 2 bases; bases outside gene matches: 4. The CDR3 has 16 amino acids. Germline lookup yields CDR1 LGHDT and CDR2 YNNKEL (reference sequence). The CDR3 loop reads CASSRTGQAYNSPLHF. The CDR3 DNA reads TGTGCCAGCAGCCGGACAGGGCAGGCCTATAATTCACCCCTCCACTTT.

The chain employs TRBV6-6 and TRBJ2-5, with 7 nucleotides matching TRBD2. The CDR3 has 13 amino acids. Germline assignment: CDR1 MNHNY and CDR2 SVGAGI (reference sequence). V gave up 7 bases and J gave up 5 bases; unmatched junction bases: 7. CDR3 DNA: TGTGCCAGCACCACCGGCGGGAGTGAGACCCAGTACTTC. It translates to CASTTGGSETQYF.

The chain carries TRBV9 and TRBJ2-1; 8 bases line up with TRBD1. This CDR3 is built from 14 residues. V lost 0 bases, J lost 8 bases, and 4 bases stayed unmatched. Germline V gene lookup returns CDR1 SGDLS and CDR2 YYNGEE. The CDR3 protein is CASSVEGQGYEQFF. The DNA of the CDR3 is TGTGCCAGCAGCGTAGAAGGACAGGGCTATGAGCAGTTCTTC.

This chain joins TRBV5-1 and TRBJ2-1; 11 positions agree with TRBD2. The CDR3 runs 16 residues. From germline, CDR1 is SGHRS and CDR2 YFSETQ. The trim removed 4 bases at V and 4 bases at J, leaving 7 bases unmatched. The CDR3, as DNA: TGCGCCAGCAGCGCCCTTACTAGCGGGAGTTACAATGAGCAGTTCTTC. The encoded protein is CASSALTSGSYNEQFF.

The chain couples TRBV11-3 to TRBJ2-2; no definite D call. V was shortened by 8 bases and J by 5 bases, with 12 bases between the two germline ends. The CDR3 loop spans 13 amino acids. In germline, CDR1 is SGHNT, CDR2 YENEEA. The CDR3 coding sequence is TGTGCCAGCGCTACACACGGGACCGGGGAGCTGTTTTTT. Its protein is CASATHGTGELFF.

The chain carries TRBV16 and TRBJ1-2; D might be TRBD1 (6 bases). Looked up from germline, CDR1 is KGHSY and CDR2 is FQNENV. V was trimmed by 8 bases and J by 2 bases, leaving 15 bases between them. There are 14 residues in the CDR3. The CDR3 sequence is CASRPRTANYGYTF. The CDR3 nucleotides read TGTGCCAGCCGACCCCGGACAGCCAACTATGGCTACACCTTC.

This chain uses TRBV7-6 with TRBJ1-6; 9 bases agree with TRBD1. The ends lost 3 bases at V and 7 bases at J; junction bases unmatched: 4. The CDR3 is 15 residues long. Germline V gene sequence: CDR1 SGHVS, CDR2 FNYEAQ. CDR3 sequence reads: CASSLVGQGNSPLHF. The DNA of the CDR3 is TGTGCCAGCAGCTTGGTAGGACAGGGGAATTCACCCCTCCACTTT.

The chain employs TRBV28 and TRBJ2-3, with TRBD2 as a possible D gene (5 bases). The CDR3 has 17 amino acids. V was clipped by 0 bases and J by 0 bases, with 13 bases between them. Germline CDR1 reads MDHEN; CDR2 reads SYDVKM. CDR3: CASSLWGTRTSTDTQYF. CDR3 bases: TGTGCCAGCAGTTTATGGGGCACTAGAACTAGCACAGATACGCAGTATTTT.

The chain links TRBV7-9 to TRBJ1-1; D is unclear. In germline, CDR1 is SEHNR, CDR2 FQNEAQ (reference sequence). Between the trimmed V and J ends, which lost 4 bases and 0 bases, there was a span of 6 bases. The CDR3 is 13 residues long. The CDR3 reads CASSSAVNTEAFF. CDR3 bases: TGTGCCAGCAGCTCCGCGGTGAACACTGAAGCTTTCTTT.

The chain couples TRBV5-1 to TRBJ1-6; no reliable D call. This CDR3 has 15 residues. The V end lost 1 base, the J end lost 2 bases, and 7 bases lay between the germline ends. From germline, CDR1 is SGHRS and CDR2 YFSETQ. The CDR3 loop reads CASSLPGTYNSPLHF. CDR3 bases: TGCGCCAGCAGCTTGCCCGGGACCTATAATTCACCCCTCCACTTT.

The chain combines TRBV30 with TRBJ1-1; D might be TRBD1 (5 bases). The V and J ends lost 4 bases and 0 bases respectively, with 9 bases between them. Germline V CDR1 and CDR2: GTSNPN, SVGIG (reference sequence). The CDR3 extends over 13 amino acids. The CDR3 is CAWKPGVNTEAFF. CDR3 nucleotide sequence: TGTGCCTGGAAACCGGGGGTGAACACTGAAGCTTTCTTT.

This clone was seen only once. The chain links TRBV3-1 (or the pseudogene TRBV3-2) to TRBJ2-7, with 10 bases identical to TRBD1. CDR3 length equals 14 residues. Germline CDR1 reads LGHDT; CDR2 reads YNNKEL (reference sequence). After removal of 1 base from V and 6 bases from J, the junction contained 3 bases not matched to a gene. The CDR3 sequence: CASSQGQGAGEQYF. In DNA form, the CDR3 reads TGTGCCAGCAGCCAAGGACAGGGGGCCGGCGAGCAGTACTTC.